The T cell receptor (beta chain) under discussion was sequenced for a study of Ad26.COV2.S vaccination and SARS-CoV-2 variants. Profiled with immunoSEQ multiplex PCR; TCRdb holds only in-frame clones, not every one. The sample includes roughly 390,000 clones, 80% to 90% of them seen just once. This sample's treatment: 15 to 20 received Ad26.COV2.S at low or high dose, single or two shots; about 5 received placebo; per-sample allocation not given. All samples were drawn on day 63, counting from the first vaccine or placebo injection. Looked up from germline, CDR1 is LGHDT and CDR2 is YNNKEL (reference sequence). V lost 8 bases and J 2 bases, leaving 16 bases between the germline ends. This CDR3 is 16 amino acids long. This clone was counted a single time.

Material: peripheral blood, obtained in a trial of Ad26.COV2.S vaccine versus placebo. The clonotype originates from a person aged 18-65 years who received the Ad26.COV2.S COVID-19 vaccine or a placebo. The chain joins TRBV3-1 (or the pseudogene TRBV3-2) to TRBJ1-6; D remains unclear. The CDR3 here is CASDPPDRAYNSPLHF. CDR3 DNA: TGTGCCAGCGACCCTCCAGACCGGGCCTATAATTCACCCCTCCACTTT.